The clone carrying this TCR beta chain has more than one count but fewer than ten. Its antigen is currently unknown. The CDR3 covers 15 residues. Germline V gene data show CDR1 as SGDLS and CDR2 as YYNGEE. V lost 0 bases to trimming and J lost 7 bases; unmatched junction nucleotides: 4. The sample is drawn from a study of beta chain features in type 1 diabetes. Findings of the study overall: Sampled from patients, naive, central memory and Treg TCRB repertoires appeared more similar than those sampled from healthy donors. Moderate but significant shortening of TCRB CDR3s was recorded in all four CD4+ subsets from Type 1 diabetes patients.

Averaging roughly 110 mL, one heparinised blood draw was given by each donor. CD45RO/CCR7/CD25/CD127/CD95/CD27 staining was used to isolate CD4+ naive, central memory, regulatory and stem cell-like memory cells by sorting. The isolated RNA, all of it, was reverse transcribed, so expressed TCRB transcripts were what got sequenced. Data came from immunoSEQ multiplex PCR; TCRdb stores just in-frame clones and leaves some out. The data show some 900,000 clones, with roughly 16% seen just once and about 0.02% held by the top ten. The clonotype comes from a woman aged 18-29 years in good health. The sample comprised naive CD4+ T cells from blood. The V and J genes are TRBV9 and TRBJ2-2; 9 bases fit TRBD2. The CDR3 protein is CASSVGGRADGELFF. The CDR3 DNA sequence: TGTGCCAGCAGCGTAGGCGGGAGGGCCGACGGGGAGCTGTTTTTT.